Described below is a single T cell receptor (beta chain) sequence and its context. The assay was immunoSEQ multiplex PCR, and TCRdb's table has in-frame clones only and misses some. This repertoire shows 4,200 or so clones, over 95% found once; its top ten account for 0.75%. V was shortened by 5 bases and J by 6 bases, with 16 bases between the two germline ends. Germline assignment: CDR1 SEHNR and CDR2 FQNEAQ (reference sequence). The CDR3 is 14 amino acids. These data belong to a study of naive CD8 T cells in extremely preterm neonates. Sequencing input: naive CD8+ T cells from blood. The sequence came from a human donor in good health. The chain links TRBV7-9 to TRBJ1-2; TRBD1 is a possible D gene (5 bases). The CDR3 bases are TGTGCCAGCAGCGGCGGCAGGGCATCGGATGGCTACACCTTC. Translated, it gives CASSGGRASDGYTF.